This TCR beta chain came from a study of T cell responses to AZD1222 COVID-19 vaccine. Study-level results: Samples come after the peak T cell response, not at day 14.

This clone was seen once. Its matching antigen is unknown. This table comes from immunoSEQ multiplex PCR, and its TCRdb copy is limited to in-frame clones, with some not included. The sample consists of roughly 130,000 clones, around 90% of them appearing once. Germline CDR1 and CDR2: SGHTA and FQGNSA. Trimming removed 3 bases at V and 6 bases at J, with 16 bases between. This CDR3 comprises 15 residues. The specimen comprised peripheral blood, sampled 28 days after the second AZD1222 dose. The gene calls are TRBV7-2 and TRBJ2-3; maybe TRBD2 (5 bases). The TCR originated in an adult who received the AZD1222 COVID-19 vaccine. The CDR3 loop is CASSLVSGSGDTQYF. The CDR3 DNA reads TGTGCCAGCAGCTTGGTGAGCGGTTCGGGGGATACGCAGTATTTT.